The T cell receptor beta chain described here comes from a study of CD8+CD57+ T cells in acquired aplastic anemia. In patients chosen for sequencing, flow cytometry had shown CD8+CD57+ cell expansion. This CDR3 is 20 amino acids long. The V gene lost 5 bases and the J gene lost 1 base, with 27 bases spanning the gap. Germline values: CDR1 SGHTA, CDR2 FQGNSA. TCR beta VDJ combinations and CDR3 sequences were profiled from genomic DNA. TCRdb reanalysed the reads using MiXCR and keeps one entry per CDR3 protein. This sample carries around 220,000 distinct CDR3 sequences, around 50% of them seen once, and the ten largest clones take about 20%.

The rearrangement uses TRBV7-2 and TRBJ1-5; weak D call: TRBD1 (5 bases). Sample: sorted CD4+, CD8+, or CD8+CD57+ T cells (not recorded which) from PBMCs. The source is a human donor with aplastic anemia. CDR3 coding DNA: TGTGCCAGCAGCCCCCCCTCGACAGACACCGGAGGGGAGAGCAATCAGCCCCAGCATTTT. Its protein is CASSPPSTDTGGESNQPQHF.